This entry describes one TCR beta chain. Germline V gene data show CDR1 as SGHTA and CDR2 as FQGTGA. V dropped 2 bases and J dropped 1; count of bases not matched to a gene: 0. The CDR3 length is 14 residues. PCR used 60 Vbeta primers and 13 Jbeta primers. Only in-frame clones appear in the TCRdb table, and some are missing; sequencing was by immunoSEQ multiplex PCR. The data contain some 170,000 clones, about 69% of them seen just once; the ten biggest clones take up about 2.5%. For the donor in question, CMV serostatus went unrecorded. The data were taken from a study of cytomegalovirus exposure and HLA in healthy donors.

V is TRBV7-3 and J is TRBJ1-1, with TRBD1 matching over 8 bases. The receptor was derived from a human donor in good health. Material for sequencing was PBMCs. The CDR3 is CASSLQGANTEAFF. In nucleotides, the CDR3 is TGTGCCAGCAGCTTACAGGGGGCGAACACTGAAGCTTTCTTT. Full variable domain (outside the CDR3, taken from reference TRBV7-3 and TRBJ1-1): GAGVSQTPSNKVTEKGKYVELRCDPISGHTALYWYRQSLGQGPEFLIYFQGTGAADDSGLPNDRFFAVRPEGSVSTLKIQRTERGDSAVYLCASSLQGANTEAFFGQGTRLTVV.